This entry lists 27 T cell receptor beta chains sequenced from one sample in a study of T cell responses to AZD1222 COVID-19 vaccine. Using immunoSEQ multiplex PCR, the repertoire was profiled, and TCRdb retains in-frame clones only, with some absent. The sample yields more than 150,000 clones, around 86% seen once. The sequencing used peripheral blood, collected 28 days after the second AZD1222 dose. All receptors come from an adult who received the AZD1222 COVID-19 vaccine.

This chain connects TRBV18 to TRBJ2-5; 11 positions match TRBD2. J gave up 4 bases and V 6 bases, and 13 bases lay outside the gene matches. Per germline, CDR1 KGHSH and CDR2 LQKENI. This CDR3 has 17 amino acids. CDR3 in DNA: TGTGCCAGCTCCCCCCTAGCGGGAGGATACTCGGGAGAGACCCAGTACTTC. Its translation is CASSPLAGGYSGETQYF.

The chain recombines TRBV7-2 with TRBJ2-1; D might be TRBD1 (6 bases). V shed 3 bases and J shed 4 bases, with 10 bases lying between them. The CDR3 has 14 residues. Germline loops: CDR1 SGHTA, CDR2 FQGNSA. In DNA, the CDR3 is TGTGCCAGCAGCTTTGGGACAAATTACAATGAGCAGTTCTTC. Translation gives CASSFGTNYNEQFF.

This clone showed up just a few times. The chain combines TRBV7-9 with TRBJ2-7; D not resolved. Trimming removed 4 bases from V and 1 base from J, with 5 bases in between. Germline values: CDR1 SEHNR, CDR2 FQNEAQ (reference sequence). The CDR3 has 12 residues. CDR3 bases: TGTGCCAGCAGCTACGTATCCTACGAGCAGTACTTC. Its translation is CASSYVSYEQYF. The variable domain in full, completed from reference TRBV7-9 and TRBJ2-7, reads DTGVSQNPRHKITKRGQNVTFRCDPISEHNRLYWYRQTLGQGPEFLTYFQNEAQLEKSRLLSDRFSAERPKGSFSTLEIQRTEQGDSAMYLCASSYVSYEQYFGPGTRLTVT.

The chain has TRBV7-9 and TRBJ1-1, with D uncertain. Germline assignment: CDR1 SEHNR and CDR2 FQNEAQ (reference sequence). The V end was cut by 5 bases, the J end by 7 bases, with 11 bases between. The CDR3 consists of 12 residues. CDR3 sequence: CASSKSPVEAFF. In nucleotides, the CDR3 is TGTGCCAGCAGCAAGAGCCCGGTTGAAGCTTTCTTT.

The chain links TRBV3-1 (or the pseudogene TRBV3-2) to TRBJ1-2; possibly TRBD1 for D (5 bases). CDR1 is LGHDT, CDR2 YNNKEL, per germline (reference sequence). The length of the CDR3 is 12 residues. Trimming removed 3 bases from V and 7 bases from J, with 9 bases in between. CDR3 in DNA: TGTGCCAGCAGCCACGGGGGAGTTGGCTACACCTTC. This codes for CASSHGGVGYTF.

The V and J genes are TRBV5-4 and TRBJ2-5; 9 bases are a match to TRBD2. This CDR3 is 16 amino acids long. J gave up 2 bases and V 1 base, and 6 bases lay outside the gene matches. Germline CDR1 reads SGHNT; CDR2 reads YYREEE (reference sequence). CDR3 residues: CASSLSSGRTQETQYF. In DNA, the CDR3 is TGTGCCAGCAGCTTGAGTAGCGGGAGAACGCAAGAGACCCAGTACTTC.

V gene TRBV4-3 combines with J gene TRBJ2-7, with 8 bases fitting TRBD2. V lost 0 bases to trimming and J lost 10 bases; unmatched junction nucleotides: 5. Germline V gene sequence: CDR1 LGHNA, CDR2 YSLEER. The length of the CDR3 is 13 residues. In DNA form, the CDR3 reads TGCGCCAGCAGCCAAGAAGGAGCGGGAGTCCAGTACTTC. Translation: CASSQEGAGVQYF.

The V and J genes are TRBV10-3 and TRBJ2-2; the D gene is possibly TRBD1 (6 bases). Germline CDR1 ENHRY, CDR2 SYGVKD. The CDR3 has 14 amino acids. Trimming removed 8 bases from V and 3 bases from J, with 13 bases in between. CDR3 bases: TGTGCCATCCGCCGGGACATGGACACCGGGGAGCTGTTTTTT. This codes for CAIRRDMDTGELFF.

The J gene is TRBJ1-2, the V gene TRBV28, with D hard to call. The germline V gene has CDR1 MDHEN and CDR2 SYDVKM. The CDR3 sequence is 14 residues long. The V end lost 2 bases, the J end lost 0 bases, and 7 bases lay between the germline ends. The CDR3 sequence: CASSLTEANYGYTF. The DNA of the CDR3 is TGTGCCAGCAGTTTAACGGAAGCTAACTATGGCTACACCTTC.

Details on this clone: In the same sample, other DNA sequences code for this CDR3. This chain links TRBV28 with TRBJ2-3; no firm D call. The CDR3 consists of 11 residues. Trimming pared 6 bases from V and 4 bases from J, leaving 5 bases between. Germline V gives CDR1 MDHEN, CDR2 SYDVKM. The CDR3 nucleotides read TGTGCCAGCAGCCTGGCAGATACGCAGTATTTT. Translation gives CASSLADTQYF.

The gene calls are TRBV12-5 and TRBJ1-5, with TRBD1 matching over 9 bases. Germline values: CDR1 LGHNT, CDR2 FRNRAP. This CDR3 spans 15 amino acids. V was clipped by 7 bases and J by 2 bases; unmatched bases: 6. The CDR3 DNA reads as TGTGCTAGTGCCCTGGACAGGGGAGGCAATCAGCCCCAGCATTTT. This sequence encodes CASALDRGGNQPQHF.

The chain links TRBV28 to TRBJ2-1; 9 bases agree with TRBD2. V gave up 5 bases and J gave up 7 bases; unmatched junction bases: 15. From germline, CDR1 is MDHEN and CDR2 SYDVKM. The CDR3 spans 17 residues. The CDR3 is CASSPFRTSGLGNEQFF. The CDR3 nucleotides are TGTGCCAGCAGTCCCTTCAGAACTAGCGGGCTTGGGAATGAGCAGTTCTTC. The full variable domain, with the rest looked up from reference TRBV28 and TRBJ2-1, is DVKVTQSSRYLVKRTGEKVFLECVQDMDHENMFWYRQDPGLGLRLIYFSYDVKMKEKGDIPEGYSVSREKKERFSLILESASTNQTSMYLCASSPFRTSGLGNEQFFGPGTRLTVL.

This clone has just a few counts. The chain carries TRBV14 and TRBJ1-2; TRBD1 matches 7 bases. The germline V gene encodes CDR1 SGHDN and CDR2 FVKESK. After removal of 0 bases from V and 4 bases from J, the junction contained 5 bases not matched to a gene. This CDR3 has 15 residues. As DNA, the CDR3 is TGTGCCAGCAGCCAAGATTACGGGACAGCCTATGGCTACACCTTC. Translating gives CASSQDYGTAYGYTF.

With regard to this clone: Distinct nucleotide sequences in the sample also encode this CDR3. V gene TRBV5-4 combines with J gene TRBJ2-1; TRBD2 matches 12 bases. Germline trimming cut 6 bases from V and 7 bases from J; bases unmatched to any gene: 8. The length of the CDR3 is 15 residues. CDR1 and CDR2 (germline): SGHNT, YYREEE (reference sequence). The CDR3 protein is CASTLAGGPGNEQFF. Written as DNA, the CDR3 is TGTGCCAGCACCCTAGCGGGAGGGCCCGGAAATGAGCAGTTCTTC.

This chain joins TRBV20-1 and TRBJ1-2; D is undetermined. Trimming left V 7 bases short and J 2 bases short, with 8 bases between. The CDR3 is 11 amino acids. Germline CDR1 is DFQATT and CDR2 is SNEGSKA (reference sequence). CDR3: CSGISNYGYTF. The CDR3 DNA is TGCAGTGGGATCAGCAACTATGGCTACACCTTC.

The gene calls are TRBV7-2 and TRBJ1-4; D remains ambiguous. Trimming shortened V by 4 bases and J by 8 bases, and 11 bases separated the two germline ends. The CDR3 loop spans 13 amino acids. Germline V lookup: CDR1 SGHTA, CDR2 FQGNSA. The CDR3 sequence: CASSSQLGEKLFF. Written as DNA, the CDR3 is TGTGCCAGCAGCTCACAGCTTGGGGAAAAACTGTTTTTT.

This CDR3 reads CASSYALQGTYGYTF. The CDR3 nucleotides are TGTGCCAGCAGTTACGCCCTACAGGGTACCTATGGCTACACCTTC. This chain connects TRBV28 to TRBJ1-2; perhaps TRBD1 as D (6 bases). Germline-derived CDR1 and CDR2 are MDHEN and SYDVKM. The germline V and J ends were trimmed by 4 bases and 4 bases, with 16 bases remaining between them. This CDR3 is built from 15 residues.

This rearrangement joins TRBV19 to TRBJ1-5; 7 bases are a match to TRBD1. This CDR3 is built from 14 residues. The ends lost 5 bases at V and 8 bases at J; junction bases unmatched: 9. Germline V CDR1 and CDR2: LNHDA, SQIVND (reference sequence). The CDR3 nucleotides are TGTGCCAGTAGTGTTGGACAGGTTTATAAGCCCCAGCATTTT. The encoded protein is CASSVGQVYKPQHF.

V usage is TRBV19 and J usage is TRBJ1-4, with a possible D match to TRBD1 (6 bases). The CDR3 consists of 13 residues. Deletions cut 9 bases from V and 8 bases from J, with 16 bases between. CDR1 and CDR2 (germline): LNHDA, SQIVND (reference sequence). CDR3 protein: CASKLQGGEKLFF. CDR3 DNA: TGTGCCAGCAAGCTACAGGGCGGGGAAAAACTGTTTTTT.

This clone was picked up a small number of times. This chain joins TRBV10-3 and TRBJ1-1; D gene unclear. CDR1 and CDR2 from the germline V gene are ENHRY and SYGVKD. V lost 2 bases, J lost 11 bases, and 12 bases lay in between. CDR3 length: 12 amino acids. CDR3 nucleotides: TGTGCCATCAGTGAGGCGCTTGAGAACGCTTTCTTT. This encodes CAISEALENAFF.

The genes are TRBV5-1 and TRBJ1-3; D gene uncertain. The CDR3 contains 11 residues. V lost 6 bases and J lost 4, with 5 bases in between. Germline values: CDR1 SGHRS, CDR2 YFSETQ. The CDR3 region is CASTPGNTIYF. Written as DNA, the CDR3 is TGCGCCAGCACACCCGGAAACACCATATATTTT. The full variable domain, completed using reference TRBV5-1 and TRBJ1-3, is KAGVTQTPRYLIKTRGQQVTLSCSPISGHRSVSWYQQTPGQGLQFLFEYFSETQRNKGNFPGRFSGRQFSNSRSEMNVSTLELGDSALYLCASTPGNTIYFGEGSWLTVV.

This chain connects TRBV28 to TRBJ1-6; 7 nucleotides match TRBD1. Unmatched junction bases numbered 6, after V lost 6 bases and J lost 4 bases. CDR3 length equals 15 residues. The germline gives CDR1 MDHEN, CDR2 SYDVKM. The CDR3 protein is CASRPPGQYNSPLHF. CDR3 DNA: TGTGCCAGCAGGCCCCCGGGACAGTATAATTCACCCCTCCACTTT.

This rearrangement joins TRBV27 to TRBJ1-1; D may be TRBD1 (5 bases). The CDR3 sequence is 18 residues long. V lost 3 bases, J lost 5 bases, and 25 bases lay in between. Germline lookup yields CDR1 MNHEY and CDR2 SMNVEV (reference sequence). CDR3 loop: CASSLGFSGAGGVTEAFF. Written as DNA, the CDR3 is TGTGCCAGCAGTTTGGGATTCTCTGGGGCAGGCGGGGTGACTGAAGCTTTCTTT.

The chain is built from TRBV6-2 or TRBV6-3 and TRBJ2-7, with 9 bases lining up with TRBD1. The CDR3 length is 15 residues. J gave up 0 bases and V 3 bases, and 3 bases lay outside the gene matches. Germline V gives CDR1 MNHEY, CDR2 SVGEGT. CDR3 coding DNA: TGTGCCAGCAGTTATGGGACAGGGAGCTCCTACGAGCAGTACTTC. This codes for CASSYGTGSSYEQYF.

CDR3 residues: CASSGGGTNYGYTF. CDR3 sequence (DNA): TGTGCCAGCAGCGGGGGTGGGACAAACTATGGCTACACCTTC. The chain has TRBV9 and TRBJ1-2, with a tentative D call TRBD1 (6 bases). In germline, CDR1 is SGDLS, CDR2 YYNGEE. The V end lost 3 bases, the J end lost 2 bases, and 11 bases lay between the germline ends. CDR3 length: 14 residues.

V gene TRBV5-1 combines with J gene TRBJ2-3; D perhaps matches TRBD2 (7 bases). Germline V gene sequence: CDR1 SGHRS, CDR2 YFSETQ. The CDR3 covers 19 residues. The V end was cut by 0 bases, the J end by 0 bases, with 20 bases between. The DNA for the CDR3 is TGCGCCAGCAGCTTGGCCCGGAGGGGGGGGATTTCTAGCACAGATACGCAGTATTTT. This translates into CASSLARRGGISSTDTQYF.

The V and J genes are TRBV6-5 and TRBJ2-5; TRBD2 is a possible D gene (6 bases). Germline lookup yields CDR1 MNHEY and CDR2 SVGAGI. The CDR3 extends over 11 amino acids. The CDR3 DNA sequence: TGTGGTAAAGGGACTTTGGAGACCCAGTACTTC. Residues: CGKGTLETQYF.